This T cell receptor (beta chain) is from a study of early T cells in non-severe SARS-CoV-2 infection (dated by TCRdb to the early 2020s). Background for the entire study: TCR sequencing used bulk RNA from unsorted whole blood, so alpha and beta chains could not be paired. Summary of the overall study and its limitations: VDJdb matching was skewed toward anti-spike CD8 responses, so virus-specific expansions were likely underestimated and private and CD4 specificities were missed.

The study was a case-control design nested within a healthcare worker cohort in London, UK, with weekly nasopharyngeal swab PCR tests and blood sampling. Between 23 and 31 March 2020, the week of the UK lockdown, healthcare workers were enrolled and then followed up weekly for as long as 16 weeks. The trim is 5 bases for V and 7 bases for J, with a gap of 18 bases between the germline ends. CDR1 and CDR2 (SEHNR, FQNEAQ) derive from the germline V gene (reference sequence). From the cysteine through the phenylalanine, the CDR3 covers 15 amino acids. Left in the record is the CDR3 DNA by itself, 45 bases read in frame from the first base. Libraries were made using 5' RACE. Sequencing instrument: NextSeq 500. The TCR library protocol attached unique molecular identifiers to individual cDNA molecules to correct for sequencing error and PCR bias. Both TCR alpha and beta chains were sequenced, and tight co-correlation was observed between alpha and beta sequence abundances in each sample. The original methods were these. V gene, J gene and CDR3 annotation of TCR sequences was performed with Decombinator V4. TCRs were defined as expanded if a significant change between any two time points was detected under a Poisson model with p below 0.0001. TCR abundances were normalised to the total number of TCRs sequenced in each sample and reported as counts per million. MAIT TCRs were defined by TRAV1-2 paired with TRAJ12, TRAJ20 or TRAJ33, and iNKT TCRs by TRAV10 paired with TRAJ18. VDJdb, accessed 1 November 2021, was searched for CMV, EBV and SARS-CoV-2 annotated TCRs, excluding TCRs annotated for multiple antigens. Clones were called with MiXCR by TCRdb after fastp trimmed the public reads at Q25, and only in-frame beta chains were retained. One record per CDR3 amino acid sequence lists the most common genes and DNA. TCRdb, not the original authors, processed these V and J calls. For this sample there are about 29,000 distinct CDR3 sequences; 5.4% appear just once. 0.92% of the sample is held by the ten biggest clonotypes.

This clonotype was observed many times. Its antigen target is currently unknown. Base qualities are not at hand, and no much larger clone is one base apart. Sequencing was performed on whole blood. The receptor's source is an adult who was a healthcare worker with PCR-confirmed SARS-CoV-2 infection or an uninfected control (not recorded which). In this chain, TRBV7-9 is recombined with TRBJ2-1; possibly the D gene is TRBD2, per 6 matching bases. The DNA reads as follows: TGTGCCAGCAGCCGGGGTAGCGCGCGGGAAAATGAGCAGTTCTTC. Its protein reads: CASSRGSARENEQFF. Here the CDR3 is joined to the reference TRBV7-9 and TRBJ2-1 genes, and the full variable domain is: DTGVSQNPRHKITKRGQNVTFRCDPISEHNRLYWYRQTLGQGPEFLTYFQNEAQLEKSRLLSDRFSAERPKGSFSTLEIQRTEQGDSAMYLCASSRGSARENEQFFGPGTRLTVL.